Following are 23 T cell receptor beta chains from one sample sequenced in a study of blood T cell repertoires in COVID-19. Assay used: immunoSEQ multiplex PCR; TCRdb lists only in-frame clones, some missing. The sample has 150,000 to 200,000 clones, roughly 87% seen once. Sequencing was done on a sample of peripheral blood. These receptors were collected from a man in his fifties or sixties with active or convalescent COVID-19.

V usage is TRBV24-1 and J usage is TRBJ1-2, with D possibly TRBD1 on 6 matching bases. CDR3 length equals 15 residues. Germline V lookup: CDR1 KGHDR, CDR2 SFDVKD. The ends were cut back, 0 bases at V and 4 bases at J, with 11 bases in the middle. Here the CDR3 DNA reads TGTGCCACCAGTGATTTGAAGGGGGATAGCTATGGCTACACCTTC. It translates to CATSDLKGDSYGYTF.

The chain joins TRBV29-1 to TRBJ2-5; no clear D. The germline gives CDR1 SQVTM, CDR2 ANQGSEA. There are 12 residues in the CDR3. The germline V and J ends were trimmed by 7 bases and 1 base, with 10 bases remaining between them. DNA for the CDR3: TGCAGCGCCTTACAGATCCAAGAGACCCAGTACTTC. This sequence encodes CSALQIQETQYF.

As DNA, the CDR3 is TGTGCCAGCAGCTTATTCCTAGGCCCTGAGGGGGAGCTGTTTTTT. Translation gives CASSLFLGPEGELFF. The chain combines TRBV11-1 with TRBJ2-2; unclear D gene. This CDR3 comprises 15 residues. V lost 2 bases, J lost 8 bases, and 15 bases lay in between. The V gene's germline CDR1 is SGHAT and CDR2 FQDESV (reference sequence).

This clone was counted only a few times. V usage is TRBV18 and J usage is TRBJ1-1; the D is unclear. V was pared by 2 bases and J by 1 base, with 20 bases between. CDR1 and CDR2 from the germline V gene are KGHSH and LQKENI. The CDR3 consists of 18 residues. CDR3 nucleotides: TGTGCCAGCTCACCAAAGGCAAGGTGGATGGAGGGGAACACTGAAGCTTTCTTT. Protein product: CASSPKARWMEGNTEAFF. The full variable domain, rest sourced from reference TRBV18 and TRBJ1-1, is NAGVMQNPRHLVRRRGQEARLRCSPMKGHSHVYWYRQLPEEGLKFMVYLQKENIIDESGMPKERFSAEFPKEGPSILRIQQVVRGDSAAYFCASSPKARWMEGNTEAFFGQGTRLTVV.

This rearrangement joins TRBV5-1 to TRBJ2-6, with D perhaps TRBD1 (5 bases). CDR1 and CDR2 from the germline V gene are SGHRS and YFSETQ. Trimming shortened V by 3 bases and J by 3 bases, and 13 bases separated the two germline ends. This CDR3 has 16 amino acids. CDR3 residues: CASSSTVQGGANVLTF. CDR3 nucleotide sequence: TGCGCCAGCAGCTCGACAGTCCAGGGTGGGGCCAACGTCCTGACTTTC.

The J gene is TRBJ1-6, the V gene TRBV6-5, with TRBD1 matching 9 bases. V shed 4 bases, J shed 10 bases, and the junction held 5 bases outside the gene matches. Germline V CDR1 and CDR2: MNHEY, SVGAGI. The CDR3 extends over 14 amino acids. CDR3 DNA: TGTGCCAGCAGTTCGGACAGGGGACGGTCACCCCTCCACTTT. It codes for CASSSDRGRSPLHF.

The chain links TRBV30 to TRBJ1-2; possibly TRBD1 for D (5 bases). The germline V and J ends were trimmed by 6 bases and 3 bases, with 14 bases remaining between them. This CDR3 region has 13 residues. CDR1 and CDR2 from the germline V gene are GTSNPN and SVGIG (reference sequence). For the CDR3, the DNA is TGTGCCTGCGCGATGGGGCAGGACTATGGCTACACCTTC. Translation gives CACAMGQDYGYTF. Full variable domain (rest looked up from reference TRBV30 and TRBJ1-2): SQTIHQWPATLVQPVGSPLSLECTVEGTSNPNLYWYRQAAGRGLQLLFYSVGIGQISSEVPQNLSASRPQDRQFILSSKKLLLSDSGFYLCACAMGQDYGYTFGSGTRLTVV.

This clone turned up a few times. The J gene is TRBJ1-1, the V gene TRBV15, with 8 nucleotides matching TRBD1. This CDR3 comprises 17 residues. Germline V gene lookup returns CDR1 LNHNV and CDR2 YYDKDF (reference sequence). V lost 5 bases, J lost 0 bases, and 11 bases stayed unmatched. The CDR3 here is CATSARTGRLVNTEAFF. In DNA, the CDR3 is TGTGCCACCAGCGCTCGGACAGGGAGGTTGGTGAACACTGAAGCTTTCTTT.

The chain joins TRBV3-1 (or the pseudogene TRBV3-2) to TRBJ1-2, with D maybe TRBD1 (6 bases). The CDR3 totals 14 residues. Trimming took 6 bases from V and 3 from J, leaving 14 bases between them. Germline V gene data show CDR1 as LGHDT and CDR2 as YNNKEL (reference sequence). The CDR3 coding sequence is TGTGCCAGCAGTCGAGGGGGGGGCGACTATGGCTACACCTTC. Encoded protein: CASSRGGGDYGYTF.

The chain has TRBV6-2 or TRBV6-3 and TRBJ2-7; the match to TRBD1 covers 9 bases. CDR3 length: 14 amino acids. The V segment lost 4 bases and the J segment 0 bases; nucleotides outside the gene matches: 1. Germline loops: CDR1 MNHEY, CDR2 SVGEGT. The CDR3 protein is CASSWDRVSYEQYF. CDR3 bases: TGTGCCAGCAGTTGGGACAGGGTCTCCTACGAGCAGTACTTC.

The chain combines TRBV4-1 with TRBJ1-2; TRBD1 matches at 7 bases. The CDR3 spans 19 residues. CDR1 MGHRA and CDR2 YSYEKL come from the germline V gene. V was pared by 2 bases and J by 4 bases, with 19 bases of the junction left unmatched. For the CDR3, the DNA is TGCGCCAGCAGCCAACCATTGACAGGGCCCAGCAGGGCGTTCTATGGCTACACCTTC. Protein product: CASSQPLTGPSRAFYGYTF.

The rearrangement joins TRBV15 to TRBJ2-7; D is possibly TRBD1 (5 bases). Trimming removed 4 bases from V and 0 bases from J, with 13 bases in between. The CDR3 length is 15 residues. Germline CDR1 and CDR2: LNHNV and YYDKDF (reference sequence). CDR3 loop: CATSTDPGPSYEQYF. Written as DNA, the CDR3 is TGTGCCACCAGCACTGACCCAGGGCCCTCCTACGAGCAGTACTTC.

The CDR3 sequence: CASSKWDRAHQPQHF. DNA for the CDR3: TGTGCCAGCAGCAAATGGGACAGGGCACATCAGCCCCAGCATTTT. The chain joins TRBV21-1 to TRBJ1-5; TRBD1 is the table's D call and was not checked against the DNA. TRBV21-1 is marked as a pseudogene. The CDR3 loop spans 15 amino acids.

The rearrangement links TRBV7-7 to TRBJ1-6, with a possible D match to TRBD1 (6 bases). V shed 4 bases and J shed 7 bases, with 17 bases lying between them. Germline V CDR1 and CDR2: SSHAT, FNYEAQ (reference sequence). The CDR3 loop spans 16 amino acids. The CDR3 coding sequence is TGTGCCAGCAGCTCCGCTGACAGGTCCCGGAATTCACCCCTCCACTTT. This sequence encodes CASSSADRSRNSPLHF.

This clone was counted only a few times. This chain links TRBV7-2 with TRBJ1-1; 7 bases map to TRBD1. CDR1 and CDR2 (germline): SGHTA, FQGNSA. This CDR3 region has 16 residues. V lost 2 bases and J lost 1; bases outside the gene matches: 7. The CDR3 bases are TGTGCCAGCAGCTTAAATCCGACAGGGCCGAACACTGAAGCTTTCTTT. This translates into CASSLNPTGPNTEAFF.

This clone appeared once. This rearrangement joins TRBV10-3 to TRBJ1-1, with 7 bases fitting TRBD1. The CDR3 is 12 residues long. The V and J ends lost 5 bases and 8 bases, in that order; junction bases with no gene match: 5. Germline CDR1 ENHRY, CDR2 SYGVKD. CDR3 loop: CAISKTGVEAFF. As DNA, the CDR3 is TGTGCCATCAGTAAAACAGGGGTAGAAGCTTTCTTT.

To note about this clone: Compared with germline, one end of the junction differs, possibly owing to a read error. The chain recombines TRBV29-1 with TRBJ2-7; 9 bases align to TRBD1. CDR1 SQVTM and CDR2 ANQGSEA come from the germline V gene. The CDR3 is made up of 15 amino acids. For the CDR3, the DNA is TGCAGCGTCGAAGGAGGGACAGGGAGGAGCTACGAGCAGTACTTC. Its protein product is CSVEGGTGRSYEQYF.

This chain connects TRBV5-1 to TRBJ2-7, with D possibly matching TRBD1 (6 bases). Trimming left V 0 bases short and J 5 bases short, with 15 bases between. Germline V CDR1 and CDR2: SGHRS, YFSETQ. This CDR3 is built from 15 residues. CDR3 DNA: TGCGCCAGCAGCTTGGGGGGCAGGGGAGAGAACGAGCAGTACTTC. Translation gives CASSLGGRGENEQYF. Filled out from reference TRBV5-1 and TRBJ2-7, the complete variable domain reads KAGVTQTPRYLIKTRGQQVTLSCSPISGHRSVSWYQQTPGQGLQFLFEYFSETQRNKGNFPGRFSGRQFSNSRSEMNVSTLELGDSALYLCASSLGGRGENEQYFGPGTRLTVT.

A single count supports this clone. The chain employs TRBV10-3 and TRBJ2-7; 9 bases agree with TRBD2. Germline assignment: CDR1 ENHRY and CDR2 SYGVKD. The J segment lost 4 bases and the V segment lost 2 bases, leaving 6 bases of the junction unmatched. CDR3 size: 15 residues. The CDR3 region is CAISEASGVVYEQYF. In DNA, the CDR3 is TGTGCCATCAGTGAGGCTAGCGGGGTGGTATACGAGCAGTACTTC.

V and J are TRBV7-9 and TRBJ1-3; D perhaps matches TRBD1 (5 bases). Germline CDR1 is SEHNR and CDR2 is FQNEAQ (reference sequence). V dropped 1 base and J dropped 0 bases, with 13 bases sitting between them. The CDR3 totals 17 residues. CDR3 DNA sequence: TGTGCCAGCAGCTTAGTAGGAGGGGCTAACTCTGGAAACACCATATATTTT. This sequence encodes CASSLVGGANSGNTIYF.

The chain couples TRBV2 to TRBJ1-4; TRBD1 matches at 8 bases. Germline CDR1 and CDR2: SNHLY and FYNNEI. This CDR3 region has 15 residues. V lost 5 bases to trimming and J lost 3 bases; unmatched junction nucleotides: 5. The DNA for the CDR3 is TGTGCCAGCAGTAAAACGGGACAGGCTAATGAAAAACTGTTTTTT. As protein: CASSKTGQANEKLFF.

V usage is TRBV6-1 and J usage is TRBJ2-3; the match to TRBD2 covers 7 bases. V trimming: 2 bases; J trimming: 3 bases; junction bases outside the gene matches: 2. CDR1 and CDR2 from the germline V gene are MNHNS and SASEGT. The CDR3 totals 14 residues. This CDR3 reads CASSESGVTDTQYF. CDR3 nucleotide sequence: TGTGCCAGCAGTGAAAGCGGGGTAACAGATACGCAGTATTTT.

The chain couples TRBV25-1 to TRBJ1-2; D might be TRBD1 (6 bases). Trimming pared 6 bases from V and 2 bases from J, leaving 10 bases between. Germline V gene sequence: CDR1 MGHDK, CDR2 SYGVNS. The CDR3 is 13 amino acids. In DNA form, the CDR3 reads TGTGCCAGCAGCGATGACAGGAACTATGGCTACACCTTC. Its protein product is CASSDDRNYGYTF.